Below, 4 T cell receptor beta chains from the same sample are listed, as sequenced in a study of cytomegalovirus exposure and HLA in healthy donors (dated by TCRdb to about 2017). Library generation was performed with the immunoSEQ multiplex PCR assay. A mixture of 60 forward primers for TCR Vbeta segments and 13 reverse primers for TCR Jbeta segments was used in the multiplex PCR. TCRdb obtained this table from immuneACCESS and retained in-frame rearrangements with V and J assigned. These tables miss some clones; where compared with another copy, unresolved V genes account for less than half of the shortfall, and the remainder is unexplained. The table held for this sample gives approximately 120,000 clones. The leading ten clones occupy under 3.5% of the sample. The specimen was PBMCs. The source is a man aged 25 to 40 in good health and CMV-seronegative.

The chain's CDR3 is CASSQLNPGGDTEAFF. The CDR3 coding sequence is TGTGCCAGCAGCCAGCTTAATCCGGGGGGTGACACTGAAGCTTTCTTT. The chain couples TRBV27 to TRBJ1-1; a weak D match, TRBD1 (5 bases). Germline values: CDR1 MNHEY, CDR2 SMNVEV (reference sequence). With 6 bases removed from V and 3 bases from J, the gap between germline ends came to 20 bases. The CDR3 is 16 residues long.

The chain carries TRBV9 and TRBJ2-7, with D tentatively TRBD1 (5 bases). CDR3 size: 14 residues. V was cut by 4 bases and J by 3 bases, with 14 bases left in between. CDR1 is SGDLS, CDR2 YYNGEE, per germline. The CDR3 DNA follows: TGTGCCAGCAGCCCTTACCTTACAGGCTACGAGCAGTACTTC. This sequence encodes CASSPYLTGYEQYF.

This chain links TRBV28 with TRBJ2-7, with a tentative D call TRBD1 (5 bases). CDR1 is MDHEN and CDR2 is SYDVKM in the germline V gene. The CDR3 spans 13 residues. Trimming stripped 6 bases from V and 6 bases from J, with 15 bases between. The CDR3 here is CASSAVRGTEQYF. The CDR3 coding sequence is TGTGCCAGCAGCGCCGTTAGGGGTACCGAGCAGTACTTC.

The rearrangement uses TRBV15 and TRBJ1-5, with D possibly being TRBD1 (5 bases). V lost 0 bases and J 2 bases, leaving 11 bases between the germline ends. The V gene's germline CDR1 is LNHNV and CDR2 YYDKDF (reference sequence). The CDR3 runs to 16 residues. The CDR3 region has the DNA TGTGCCACCAGCAGAGATCGCAGGGAACGCAATCAGCCCCAGCATTTT. Residues: CATSRDRRERNQPQHF.